A selection of T cell receptor beta chains follows, all from one sample in a study of T cells in Graves' hyperthyroidism and ophthalmopathy. TCRdb redid the calling of the multiplex PCR reads with MiXCR, one entry per CDR3 protein. This table holds around 520,000 distinct CDR3 sequences, about 15% found once. The sample taken for sequencing was blood. All receptors derive from a woman aged 40 to 55 with Graves' hyperthyroidism. Each CDR3 is given with its conserved first and last residue. The D gene is left open where the match is weak. The size of a clone is reported for some rows only, either as once, few or many, or as a class for expanded clones.

clone_size: many
cdr3_length: 16
d_call: TRBD2
v_call: TRBV5-1
j_call: TRBJ2-1
cdr3_aa: CASSFLAGGVYNEQFF
cdr3_nt: TGCGCCAGCAGCTTCTTAGCGGGAGGGGTCTACAATGAGCAGTTCTTC

clone_size: many
cdr3_length: 15
d_call: NA
v_call: TRBV28
j_call: TRBJ1-2
cdr3_aa: CASRLEAGHGYGYTF
cdr3_nt: TGTGCCAGCAGACTTGAGGCCGGACACGGCTATGGCTACACCTTC

clone_size: few
cdr3_length: 14
d_call: NA
v_call: TRBV27
j_call: TRBJ1-2
cdr3_aa: CASRSRGGYYGYTF
cdr3_nt: TGTGCCAGCAGATCCAGGGGAGGGTACTATGGCTACACCTTC

clone_size: many
cdr3_length: 15
d_call: NA
v_call: TRBV6-6
j_call: TRBJ2-7
cdr3_aa: CASSYQDPRAYEQYF
cdr3_nt: TGTGCCAGCAGTTACCAGGATCCGAGGGCCTACGAGCAGTACTTC

clone_size: many
cdr3_length: 13
d_call: NA
v_call: TRBV20-1
j_call: TRBJ2-7
cdr3_aa: CSARGTNTYEQYF
cdr3_nt: TGCAGTGCTAGGGGGACCAACACCTACGAGCAGTACTTC

clone_size: NA
cdr3_length: 14
d_call: NA
v_call: TRBV5-5
j_call: TRBJ2-2
cdr3_aa: CASRGATNTGELFF
cdr3_nt: TGTGCCAGCAGGGGGGCAACGAACACCGGGGAGCTGTTTTTT

clone_size: few
cdr3_length: 12
d_call: NA
v_call: TRBV6-1
j_call: TRBJ1-6
cdr3_aa: CASGITNSPLHF
cdr3_nt: TGTGCCAGCGGGATAACTAATTCACCCCTCCACTTT

clone_size: few
cdr3_length: 15
d_call: TRBD2
v_call: TRBV20-1
j_call: TRBJ2-5
cdr3_aa: CSALRGGRGQETQYF
cdr3_nt: TGCAGTGCCCTTAGGGGCGGGAGAGGGCAAGAGACCCAGTACTTC

clone_size: many
cdr3_length: 16
d_call: TRBD2
v_call: TRBV12-3/TRBV12-4
j_call: TRBJ2-7
cdr3_aa: CASSPRTSGRVGEQYF
cdr3_nt: TGTGCCAGCAGTCCCCGGACTAGCGGGAGGGTCGGCGAGCAGTACTTC

clone_size: many
cdr3_length: 18
d_call: TRBD2
v_call: TRBV7-3
j_call: TRBJ2-3
cdr3_aa: CASSLAGLAGGHTDTQYF
cdr3_nt: TGTGCCAGCAGCTTAGCGGGACTAGCGGGAGGGCACACAGATACGCAGTATTTT

clone_size: few
cdr3_length: 15
d_call: TRBD2
v_call: TRBV27
j_call: TRBJ2-7
cdr3_aa: CASKGLAGISYEQYF
cdr3_nt: TGTGCCAGCAAAGGGCTAGCGGGAATCTCCTACGAGCAGTACTTC

clone_size: many
cdr3_length: 12
d_call: NA
v_call: TRBV2
j_call: TRBJ2-7
cdr3_aa: CASSGRAYEQYF
cdr3_nt: TGTGCCAGCAGTGGTAGGGCCTACGAGCAGTACTTC

clone_size: few
cdr3_length: 15
d_call: NA
v_call: TRBV6-1
j_call: TRBJ2-7
cdr3_aa: CASSFSMGRDSEQYF
cdr3_nt: TGTGCCAGCAGTTTTTCTATGGGCAGGGATAGCGAGCAGTACTTC

clone_size: many
cdr3_length: 13
d_call: NA
v_call: TRBV20-1
j_call: TRBJ1-5
cdr3_aa: CSLGGSSNQPQHF
cdr3_nt: TGCAGCCTGGGGGGCAGTAGCAATCAGCCCCAGCATTTT

clone_size: few
cdr3_length: 14
d_call: TRBD1
v_call: TRBV27
j_call: TRBJ2-3
cdr3_aa: CASSSRTGVNTQYF
cdr3_nt: TGTGCCAGCAGTTCCCGGACAGGGGTGAATACGCAGTATTTT

clone_size: many
cdr3_length: 16
d_call: NA
v_call: TRBV20-1
j_call: TRBJ2-1
cdr3_aa: CSARDQLGGFYNEQFF
cdr3_nt: TGCAGTGCTAGAGATCAGCTAGGGGGTTTCTACAATGAGCAGTTCTTC

clone_size: many
cdr3_length: 12
d_call: NA
v_call: TRBV28
j_call: TRBJ1-1
cdr3_aa: CASSLPSTEAFF
cdr3_nt: TGTGCCAGCAGTTTACCCTCTACTGAAGCTTTCTTT

clone_size: many
cdr3_length: 14
d_call: TRBD1
v_call: TRBV15
j_call: TRBJ2-7
cdr3_aa: CATSIGQGAYEQYF
cdr3_nt: TGTGCCACCAGCATAGGACAGGGGGCATACGAGCAGTACTTC

clone_size: NA
cdr3_length: 11
d_call: NA
v_call: TRBV28
j_call: TRBJ2-7
cdr3_aa: CASSLMAEQYF
cdr3_nt: TGTGCCAGCAGTTTAATGGCGGAGCAGTACTTC

clone_size: few
cdr3_length: 13
d_call: NA
v_call: TRBV6-5
j_call: TRBJ2-7
cdr3_aa: CASSYERGYEQYF
cdr3_nt: TGTGCCAGCAGTTACGAACGTGGATACGAGCAGTACTTC

clone_size: few
cdr3_length: 16
d_call: TRBD2
v_call: TRBV11-2
j_call: TRBJ2-1
cdr3_aa: CASSSWWTSGNNEQFF
cdr3_nt: TGTGCCAGCAGTTCATGGTGGACTAGCGGCAACAATGAGCAGTTCTTC

clone_size: many
cdr3_length: 16
d_call: TRBD1
v_call: TRBV12-3/TRBV12-4
j_call: TRBJ1-1
cdr3_aa: CASSPIQGAENTEAFF
cdr3_nt: TGTGCCAGCAGTCCAATACAGGGGGCGGAGAACACTGAAGCTTTCTTT

clone_size: NA
cdr3_length: 14
d_call: NA
v_call: TRBV9
j_call: TRBJ2-1
cdr3_aa: CASSARGAYNEQFF
cdr3_nt: TGTGCCAGCAGCGCCCGGGGCGCCTACAATGAGCAGTTCTTC

clone_size: many
cdr3_length: 11
d_call: NA
v_call: TRBV20-1
j_call: TRBJ2-3
cdr3_aa: CRLTGADTQYF
cdr3_nt: TGCAGGCTAACCGGGGCGGATACGCAGTATTTT

clone_size: many
cdr3_length: 14
d_call: NA
v_call: TRBV6-5
j_call: TRBJ1-4
cdr3_aa: CASSSPRSNEKLFF
cdr3_nt: TGTGCCAGCAGTTCCCCCCGGTCTAATGAAAAACTGTTTTTT

clone_size: many
cdr3_length: 13
d_call: NA
v_call: TRBV6-6
j_call: TRBJ2-7
cdr3_aa: CASSYNPVYEQYF
cdr3_nt: TGTGCCAGCAGTTACAACCCAGTCTACGAGCAGTACTTC

clone_size: few
cdr3_length: 15
d_call: TRBD2
v_call: TRBV20-1
j_call: TRBJ2-7
cdr3_aa: CSARGLAGGPSEQYF
cdr3_nt: TGCAGTGCTAGGGGACTAGCGGGAGGGCCGTCGGAGCAGTACTTC

clone_size: few
cdr3_length: 17
d_call: NA
v_call: TRBV7-8
j_call: TRBJ1-5
cdr3_aa: CASSPEWQAGRNQPQHF
cdr3_nt: TGTGCCAGCAGCCCCGAGTGGCAGGCAGGGAGAAATCAGCCCCAGCATTTT

clone_size: NA
cdr3_length: 13
d_call: NA
v_call: TRBV19
j_call: TRBJ1-5
cdr3_aa: CASSRQKYQPQHF
cdr3_nt: TGTGCCAGTAGTCGACAGAAGTATCAGCCCCAGCATTTT

clone_size: few
cdr3_length: 13
d_call: TRBD1
v_call: TRBV19
j_call: TRBJ2-1
cdr3_aa: CASSGTGGYEQFF
cdr3_nt: TGTGCCAGTAGCGGGACAGGGGGTTATGAGCAGTTCTTC

clone_size: many
cdr3_length: 18
d_call: TRBD2
v_call: TRBV2
j_call: TRBJ2-2
cdr3_aa: CASSESSASGRNTGELFF
cdr3_nt: TGTGCCAGCAGTGAAAGTTCGGCTAGCGGGAGGAACACCGGGGAGCTGTTTTTT

clone_size: many
cdr3_length: 16
d_call: TRBD2
v_call: TRBV7-9
j_call: TRBJ2-1
cdr3_aa: CASSPPSGRGDNEQFF
cdr3_nt: TGTGCCAGCAGCCCCCCTAGCGGGAGGGGAGACAATGAGCAGTTCTTC

clone_size: few
cdr3_length: 16
d_call: NA
v_call: TRBV19
j_call: TRBJ1-2
cdr3_aa: CASRGQSRDPNYGYTF
cdr3_nt: TGTGCCAGTAGGGGACAAAGCAGAGACCCTAACTATGGCTACACCTTC

clone_size: NA
cdr3_length: 16
d_call: TRBD2
v_call: TRBV30
j_call: TRBJ2-2
cdr3_aa: CAWSGRAGERSGELFF
cdr3_nt: TGTGCCTGGAGTGGGAGAGCGGGAGAAAGGTCCGGGGAGCTGTTTTTT

clone_size: NA
cdr3_length: 19
d_call: NA
v_call: TRBV6-1
j_call: TRBJ1-6
cdr3_aa: CASSVSRDTWSMANSPLHF
cdr3_nt: TGTGCCAGCAGTGTTTCGCGGGACACTTGGTCAATGGCTAATTCACCCCTCCACTTT